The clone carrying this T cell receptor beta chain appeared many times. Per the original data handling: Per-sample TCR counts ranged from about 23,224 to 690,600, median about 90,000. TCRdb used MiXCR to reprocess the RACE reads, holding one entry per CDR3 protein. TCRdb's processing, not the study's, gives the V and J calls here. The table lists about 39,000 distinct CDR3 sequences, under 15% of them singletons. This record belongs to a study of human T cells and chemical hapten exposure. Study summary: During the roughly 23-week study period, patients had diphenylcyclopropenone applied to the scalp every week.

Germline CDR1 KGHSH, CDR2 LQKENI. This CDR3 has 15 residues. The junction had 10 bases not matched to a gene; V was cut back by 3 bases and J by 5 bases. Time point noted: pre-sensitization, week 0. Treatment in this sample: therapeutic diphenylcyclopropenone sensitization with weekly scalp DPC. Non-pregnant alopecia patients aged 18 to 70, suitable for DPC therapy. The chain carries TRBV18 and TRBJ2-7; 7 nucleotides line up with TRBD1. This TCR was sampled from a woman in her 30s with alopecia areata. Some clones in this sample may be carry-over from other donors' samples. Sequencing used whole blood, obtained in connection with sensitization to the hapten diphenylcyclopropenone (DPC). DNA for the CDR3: TGTGCCAGCTCACCCCAGAGACAGGGCGAAAACGAGCAGTACTTC. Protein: CASSPQRQGENEQYF. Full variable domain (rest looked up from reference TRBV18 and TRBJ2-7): NAGVMQNPRHLVRRRGQEARLRCSPMKGHSHVYWYRQLPEEGLKFMVYLQKENIIDESGMPKERFSAEFPKEGPSILRIQQVVRGDSAAYFCASSPQRQGENEQYFGPGTRLTVT.